This record covers a single T cell receptor (beta chain). Its antigen specificity is not known. Per-base qualities were not stored, and no clone one base away is much larger. This entry belongs to a study of cytomegalovirus exposure and HLA in healthy donors (dated by TCRdb to 2017 to 2019). The study in broad terms: According to an earlier analysis of around 600 of the donors, about 190 million T cells yielded 90 million to 140 million unique TCR beta sequences and about 300 Gb of sequence data. A separate validation cohort of roughly 130 different subjects was used in addition to the roughly 620-subject first cohort. Rather than drawing on any new phenotypic data, the later analysis identified candidate immune exposures from TCR beta sequences and the way those sequences occurred across donors. The study combined high-throughput TCR immunosequencing, statistical association of individual TCRs with disease status, and machine learning to predict cytomegalovirus infection status. All discovery cohort repertoires had been generated using a single sequencing platform. A later analysis re-analyzed previously published TCR beta repertoires from about 730 donors and added high-resolution HLA genotyping to study TCR occurrence patterns. Donor age, sex, ethnicity and CMV serostatus were compiled alongside the repertoire data. A few DR-DQ haplotypes were handled as single units for association and clustering because linkage in the cohort was strong. Both class I and class II loci were covered by HLA typing, at four-digit resolution. Among the roughly 400 genotyped donors, about 83% belonged to the genetic ancestry cluster associated with self-reported Caucasian donors. The study aimed to test whether signatures of past pathogen exposure could be identified by cataloging public T cell receptors. In an earlier analysis of 587 of the donors, high-throughput TCR beta sequencing was used to judge whether each TCR beta V gene segment behaved as functional or pseudogenic. Among 398 genotyped donors of the cohort, an average of approximately 240,000 unique TCR beta nucleotide sequences was sequenced per donor, of which 15% to 20% were non-productive. Using immunosequencing, the study profiled T cell repertoires from roughly 650 subjects and related those repertoires to cytomegalovirus serostatus. Typing coverage varied by locus: about 620-640 donors for A, B, C, DRB1 and DQB1; roughly 520 for DQA1; around 570 for DPA1; about 450 for DPB1. Approximately 310 gigabases of sequencing data and 70 million to 100 million unique TCR sequences made up an early release that covered several hundred HLA-typed donors. A later genetic analysis took genome-wide SNP genotypes for about three fifths of the 666 donors and used that subset as a discovery cohort. The study at large found these results: About 15 rarely observed V segments, including chromosome 9 orphons, were excluded from the earlier analysis of almost 600 of the donors because counts were too low. For the cohort, immune exposure information was limited to CMV serostatus. A total of fewer than 200 TCR beta chains were listed by the study as associated with cytomegalovirus. In a later analysis, HLA-associated TCR beta chains were found to be more clonally expanded and to have lower generation probabilities than equally common non-associated chains. The classifier was reported to diagnose cytomegalovirus status with high specificity and sensitivity in both the original cohort and the validation cohort. Correlated functional status among segregating V segments might reflect linkage disequilibrium, but an unknown experimental factor could not be ruled out. According to a later analysis, TCR association rates differed among HLA loci, with DRB1 alleles showing the most associated TCRs and HLA-C alleles showing the fewest. V-gene and J-gene trimming of TCR beta chains was associated with a missense DCLRE1C variant in a later genetic analysis, and the association was replicated in an independent cohort. It was suggested by the authors that the approach could potentially be generalized to other disease states and immunological phenotypes. Roughly uniform sequencing depth across donors was assumed in presence/absence analyses, although this assumption may not hold. Most TCR sequences were seen in very few donors, while some public TCRs were found in many individuals. In vitro tests confirmed that a few of the cytomegalovirus-associated TCR beta chains recognize cytomegalovirus antigens. Broadly in line with IMGT annotations, most TCR beta V segments showed up in productive rearrangements about 87% or about 30% of the time in an earlier analysis of under 700 of the donors. According to a later analysis, parvovirus B19, influenza, CMV and Epstein-Barr virus appeared linked to several top co-occurrence clusters. In this cohort, only TCR beta chains were sequenced, and detectable features were limited by the absence of alpha or paired-chain data. Because some donors lacked HLA typing at each locus, the association tests relied only on the typed subset. In a later genetic analysis, fewer N-insertions in productive TCRs were reported among donors in an Asian-associated ancestry cluster than the roughly 640-donor mean. A further reported finding was that TCR beta sequences accurately predicted the HLA-A and HLA-B alleles for most subjects in the first cohort. A group of highly shared sequence variants was considered likely to be a technical artifact of the sequencing pipeline. When HLA alleles, especially DR and DQ, strongly co-occurred, TCR associations were difficult to assign to individual alleles. A later analysis associated 16,951 TCR beta sequences with specific HLA alleles at a false discovery rate of 0.05. A later analysis found that most CMV-associated TCR beta chains appeared HLA-restricted, with HLA associations seemingly driven largely by CMV exposure. Some IMGT-functional V segments, including TRBV6-2 and TRBV6-3, could not be told apart with the 87-base-pair reads, so those segments were excluded.

The V end gives up 0 bases and the J end 4 bases, leaving 10 bases in the junction not matched to a gene. There are 17 amino acids in the CDR3, from cysteine to phenylalanine inclusive. The CDR3 DNA has 51 bases and is translated from base 1. The germline V gene yields MGHRA for CDR1 and YSYEKL for CDR2. Preparation of the library involved the immunoSEQ multiplex PCR assay. A mixture of 60 forward primers for TCR Vbeta segments and 13 reverse primers for TCR Jbeta segments was used in the multiplex PCR. The CDR3 region of rearranged TCR beta genes was amplified from genomic DNA by a multiplex PCR assay. The Illumina HiSeq System was used to sequence the amplified TCR beta libraries as 87-base-pair reads. The authors processed their data as follows. A later analysis counted tens of millions of unique TCR beta chains across the 690 or so repertoires, and around 9.9 million of these chains were shared by at least two donors. Raw reads were error-corrected and collapsed into unique sequences by a nearest-neighbor algorithm in which closely related sequences were merged to remove PCR and sequencing errors. To assign V, D and J gene segments, CDR3 sequences were aligned to IMGT reference sequences. For a sequence to be retained, a match of at least six nucleotides was required to both a V gene segment and a J gene segment. A rearrangement was called productive if the CDR3 had no stop codons and remained in frame with V and J, and every other rearrangement was called non-productive. CDR3 was defined according to IMGT convention as the region running from the second conserved V-encoded cysteine to the conserved J-encoded phenylalanine. In an earlier analysis of approximately 500 of the donors, sequences lacking an unambiguous match to a single V gene segment were excluded. In an earlier analysis of several hundred of the donors, a V segment was called functional when productive rearrangements were above 56.7%, and segregating when the standard deviation between donors exceeded 5%. A statistical classification framework was developed to diagnose cytomegalovirus status using the catalog of TCR beta chain sequences. In a later analysis, TCR nucleotide sequences were compared against IMGT/GENE-DB human TR gene sequences so that V and J genes could be assigned. Using the TCRdist pipeline, a later analysis assigned CDR3 sequences along with most-parsimonious VDJ recombination scenarios. A later analysis defined each TCR beta chain by its CDR3 amino acid sequence plus V-gene family, and excluded reads lacking a unique V-gene family. In a later analysis, 500 to 700 highly shared, low-generation-probability nucleotide sequences were removed to address suspected cross-contamination and a sequencing artifact. In a later analysis, a clonal expansion index for each public chain was calculated from normalized within-repertoire ranks of inferred template counts. In a later analysis, generation probabilities were computed using a VDJ recombination model fitted to out-of-frame rearrangements, and the results were checked against IGoR. In a later analysis, hypergeometric tests were used to score TCR-TCR, TCR-HLA and TCR-CMV co-occurrence, with a repertoire-size bias correction applied to TCR pairs. To estimate false discovery rates, a later analysis permuted the HLA or CMV assignments 20 times. In a later analysis, co-occurring TCRs were grouped with DBSCAN, and TCRdist sequence similarity was added when clustering was performed within HLA-allele-positive subsets. Co-occurrence clustering excluded repertoires with fewer than 30,000 or more than 120,000 public chains, plus five with anomalous nucleotide sharing. This is the immuneACCESS table as TCRdb keeps it, with only in-frame sequences that have V and J called. A part of the clones is gone; compared with another copy, unresolved V genes explain less than half, and the rest is unexplained. V and J calls and clone size are as listed in that table; D and trimming were resolved from the DNA. The table for this sample lists 85,000 to 100,000 clones; around nine tenths of them were counted only once. The ten largest clones represent 9% to 9.5% of the sample.

In total, roughly 670 healthy bone marrow donors made up the cohort. At the time of sampling, all cohort members were nominally healthy, though unrecorded immune exposures were likely present. The donor tested CMV seropositive, placing the donor among the roughly 300 seropositive members of the cohort. A peripheral blood sample was provided by each donor, and peripheral blood mononuclear cells were used for TCR beta sequencing. Genomic DNA extraction from the blood cell samples was performed with the Qiagen DNeasy Blood Extraction Kit. The sample taken for sequencing was PBMCs. Here the chain combines TRBV4-1 and TRBJ2-3; 7 middle bases align to TRBD2. The TCR sequence derives from a man aged 25 to 45 in good health and CMV-seropositive. CDR3 region: CASSQDLGRGVADTQYF. The DNA sequence is as follows: TGCGCCAGCAGCCAAGATTTAGGGAGGGGCGTCGCAGATACGCAGTATTTT.